One T cell receptor beta chain is described in this entry. Its antigen is still unknown. Controls came from buffy coats of healthy blood donors. This was a survey-level run. Sequenced by immunoSEQ multiplex PCR; TCRdb stores in-frame clones only, minus some. The sample shows under 25,000 clones, approximately 75% of them seen only once. The sample originates from a study of STAT5B mutations in CD4+ large granular lymphocyte leukemia. Study overall: The CDR3 'QG' motif was associated with a particular HLA allele among healthy donors.

Overall study findings and caveats: Patient CD4-sorted repertoires stayed more clonal than healthy ones after leukemic-clone removal.

Germline V lookup: CDR1 SGHDT, CDR2 YYEEEE. The CDR3 extends over 16 amino acids. With 4 bases removed from V and 5 bases from J, the gap between germline ends came to 19 bases. The sequence derives from a human donor in good health. V and J are TRBV5-6 and TRBJ2-4; TRBD1 might be the D (7 bases). The sample was CD4+ T cells from blood buffy coats. The CDR3 DNA reads as TGTGCCAGCAGCCTAACGACAGGGAGGAGAGAAAACATTCAGTACTTC. Translated, it gives CASSLTTGRRENIQYF.